One and the same sample provided the 10 T cell receptor beta chains below, sequenced in a study of identical twins. MiXCR was run by TCRdb on the 5' RACE reads, yielding one entry per CDR3 protein. The sample includes more than 1.5 million distinct CDR3 sequences, under 35% of them seen just once. Sequencing was performed on cord blood. All receptors derive from a newborn girl in good health.

The chain links TRBV12-3 or TRBV12-4 to TRBJ1-1, with a tentative D call TRBD1 (5 bases). The length of the CDR3 is 15 residues. V shed 2 bases and J shed 6 bases, with 16 bases lying between them. DNA for the CDR3: TGTGCCAGCAGTTTAAGCCCTGAGGGGTGGTCTGAAGCTTTCTTT. This sequence encodes CASSLSPEGWSEAFF.

J is TRBJ2-3 and V is TRBV18; 13 bases align to TRBD2. Germline V gives CDR1 KGHSH, CDR2 LQKENI. After removal of 0 bases from V and 4 bases from J, the junction contained 4 bases not matched to a gene. This CDR3 has 17 amino acids. CDR3 residues: CASSPPRLAGGPDTQYF. DNA of the CDR3: TGTGCCAGCTCACCACCGCGACTAGCGGGAGGCCCAGATACGCAGTATTTT.

This chain links TRBV12-3 or TRBV12-4 with TRBJ1-1; D not certain. Trimming took 3 bases from V and 3 from J, leaving 14 bases between them. The CDR3 contains 15 residues. The CDR3 region is CASSFRGSRDTEAFF. The CDR3 region has the DNA TGTGCCAGCAGTTTCCGTGGGAGCCGGGACACTGAAGCTTTCTTT.

The J gene is TRBJ1-1, the V gene TRBV20-1; 7 bases map to TRBD1. After removal of 1 base from V and 4 bases from J, the junction contained 9 bases not matched to a gene. CDR1 is DFQATT, CDR2 SNEGSKA, per germline (reference sequence). The CDR3 covers 15 residues. In nucleotides, the CDR3 is TGCAGTGCTAGAGGCTACGACAGGGCCGGCACTGAAGCTTTCTTT. This gives the protein CSARGYDRAGTEAFF.

The chain carries TRBV5-1 and TRBJ1-1; tentatively, D is TRBD1 (5 bases). This CDR3 is built from 15 residues. The germline V gene encodes CDR1 SGHRS and CDR2 YFSETQ. V lost 4 bases, J lost 5 bases, and 18 bases lay in between. This chain's CDR3 is CASSPWPGGGTEAFF. The CDR3 nucleotides read TGCGCCAGCAGCCCCTGGCCCGGGGGTGGAACTGAAGCTTTCTTT.

This chain links TRBV15 with TRBJ2-4; 7 bases match TRBD2. The end of the DNA aligns better with TRBJ2-7, so the J call may be wrong. Germline CDR1 reads LNHNV; CDR2 reads YYDKDF (reference sequence). CDR3 length: 13 residues. The CDR3 reads CATSRELANEQYF. In nucleotides, the CDR3 is TGTGCCACCAGCAGAGAACTAGCGAACGAGCAGTACTTC.

The table lists this clonotype with many counts. The chain is built from TRBV20-1 and TRBJ2-5, with D uncertain. The CDR3 runs 10 residues. Between the trimmed V and J ends, which lost 3 bases and 3 bases, there was a span of 2 bases. Looked up from germline, CDR1 is DFQATT and CDR2 is SNEGSKA (reference sequence). CDR3 DNA sequence: TGCAGTGCTAGGAAAGAGACCCAGTACTTC. Its protein product is CSARKETQYF.

This clonotype was detected only a few times. The V and J genes are TRBV6-5 and TRBJ1-3; 7 nucleotides agree with TRBD1. CDR3 size: 17 residues. The germline V gene has CDR1 MNHEY and CDR2 SVGAGI. V shed 0 bases and J 2 bases; nucleotides not matched to a gene: 7. The CDR3, as DNA: TGTGCCAGCAGTTACTCGTCCAGGGGGAGGCCTGGAAACACCATATATTTT. Translation: CASSYSSRGRPGNTIYF.

The chain couples TRBV7-2 to TRBJ2-4; D gene uncertain. Gene TRBJ2-5 matches the end of the DNA better, so the J call may be wrong. The CDR3 runs to 14 residues. Germline values: CDR1 SGHTA, CDR2 FQGNSA. CDR3 in amino acids: CASSLLRPSETQYF. Written as DNA, the CDR3 is TGTGCCAGCAGCTTACTACGGCCCTCAGAGACCCAGTACTTC.

The sample holds a few counts of this clonotype. The genes are TRBV7-9 and TRBJ2-1, with D perhaps TRBD1 (5 bases). The CDR3 totals 14 residues. The germline V gene has CDR1 SEHNR and CDR2 FQNEAQ (reference sequence). Between the trimmed V and J ends, which lost 1 base and 8 bases, there was a span of 12 bases. The CDR3 DNA is TGTGCCAGCAGCTTAGGGGCAGGGTTCGATGAGCAGTTCTTC. Residues: CASSLGAGFDEQFF. Full variable domain (remainder filled in from reference TRBV7-9 and TRBJ2-1): DTGVSQNPRHKITKRGQNVTFRCDPISEHNRLYWYRQTLGQGPEFLTYFQNEAQLEKSRLLSDRFSAERPKGSFSTLEIQRTEQGDSAMYLCASSLGAGFDEQFFGPGTRLTVL.